This TCR beta chain emerged from a study of cytomegalovirus exposure and HLA in healthy donors. Trimming took 3 bases from V and 1 from J, leaving 10 bases between them. This CDR3 contains 15 residues. In germline, CDR1 is LNHDA, CDR2 SQIVND (reference sequence). 60 Vbeta and 13 Jbeta primers were used in PCR. Method: immunoSEQ multiplex PCR; TCRdb's copy keeps in-frame clones and lacks some. The data hold around 130,000 clones, with over 60% observed a single time. The receptor comes from a human donor in good health. The chain uses TRBV19 and TRBJ2-1; D remains ambiguous. Sequencing was done on a sample of PBMCs. The CDR3 region has the DNA TGTGCCAGTAGTATCGCCCAGGCGTCCTACAATGAGCAGTTCTTC. It translates to CASSIAQASYNEQFF.